This T cell receptor (beta chain) was found in a study of cytotoxic CD8 clonotypes in ibrutinib-treated CLL. General study results and limits: At baseline, clonality was higher than in age-matched healthy donors and correlated with CD8+ counts.

Measured with immunoSEQ multiplex PCR; TCRdb has only the in-frame clones, and not every one. The table has about 200,000 clones, 60% to 80% seen once; the top ten hold roughly 10%. CDR3 size: 15 residues. With V trimmed by 6 bases and J by 7 bases, 9 bases remained unmatched. The germline gives CDR1 MGHDK, CDR2 SYGVNS. This clone has only one observation. Its specificity is not known. As input for TCR beta libraries, around 2.1 micrograms of genomic DNA came from cryopreserved PBMCs. Sample: PBMCs, taken after 12 months of ibrutinib treatment. The chain carries TRBV25-1 and TRBJ1-4; 9 bases fit TRBD1. The receptor comes from a human donor with chronic lymphocytic leukemia. CDR3 DNA: TGTGCCAGCAGCGGGAATAGACAGGGGGGTGAAAAACTGTTTTTT. Amino acid sequence: CASSGNRQGGEKLFF.